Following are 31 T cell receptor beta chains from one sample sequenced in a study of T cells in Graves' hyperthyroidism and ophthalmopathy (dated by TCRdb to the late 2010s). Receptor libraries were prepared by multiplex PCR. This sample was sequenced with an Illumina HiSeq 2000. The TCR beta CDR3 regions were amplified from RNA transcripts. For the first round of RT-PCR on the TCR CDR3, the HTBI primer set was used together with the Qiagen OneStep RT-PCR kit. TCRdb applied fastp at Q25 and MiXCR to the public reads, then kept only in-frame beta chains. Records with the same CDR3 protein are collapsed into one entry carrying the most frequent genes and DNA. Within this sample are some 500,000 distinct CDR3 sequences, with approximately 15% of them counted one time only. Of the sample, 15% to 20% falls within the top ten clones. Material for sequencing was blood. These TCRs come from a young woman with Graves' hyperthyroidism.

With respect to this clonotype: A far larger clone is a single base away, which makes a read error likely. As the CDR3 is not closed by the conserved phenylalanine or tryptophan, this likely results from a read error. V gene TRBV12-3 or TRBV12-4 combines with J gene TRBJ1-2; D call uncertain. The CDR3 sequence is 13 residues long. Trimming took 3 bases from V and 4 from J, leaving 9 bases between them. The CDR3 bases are TGTGCCAGCAGTTTGAGAGGGAGCTATGGCTACACCCTC. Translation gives CASSLRGSYGYTL.

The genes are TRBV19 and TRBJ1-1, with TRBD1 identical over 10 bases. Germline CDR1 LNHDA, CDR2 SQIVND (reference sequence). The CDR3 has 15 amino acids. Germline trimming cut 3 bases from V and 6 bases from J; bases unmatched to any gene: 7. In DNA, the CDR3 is TGTGCCAGTAGTATTGGGGACAGGGGAGAAGCTGAAGCTTTCTTT. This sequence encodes CASSIGDRGEAEAFF.

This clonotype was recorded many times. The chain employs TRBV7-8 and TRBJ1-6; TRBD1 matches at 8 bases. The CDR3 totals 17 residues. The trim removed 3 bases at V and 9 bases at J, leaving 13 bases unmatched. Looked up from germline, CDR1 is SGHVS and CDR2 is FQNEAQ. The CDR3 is CASSFVQGATLVSPLHF. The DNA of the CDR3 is TGTGCCAGCAGCTTTGTGCAGGGGGCGACGTTGGTTTCACCCCTCCACTTT.

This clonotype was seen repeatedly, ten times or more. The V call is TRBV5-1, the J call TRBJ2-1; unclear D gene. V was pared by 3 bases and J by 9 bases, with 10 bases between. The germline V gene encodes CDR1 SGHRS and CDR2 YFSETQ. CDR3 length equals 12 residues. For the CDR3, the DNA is TGCGCCAGCAGCTCGGACGGGCCTGAGCAGTTCTTC. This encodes CASSSDGPEQFF.

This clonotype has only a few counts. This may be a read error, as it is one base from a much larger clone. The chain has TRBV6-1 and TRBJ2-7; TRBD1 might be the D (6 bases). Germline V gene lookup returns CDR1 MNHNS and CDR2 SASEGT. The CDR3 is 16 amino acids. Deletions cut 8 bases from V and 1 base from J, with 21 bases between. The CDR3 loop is CASRLTEGGRSYEQYV. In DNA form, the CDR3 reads TGTGCCAGCCGACTAACTGAAGGGGGTCGGTCCTACGAGCAGTACGTC.

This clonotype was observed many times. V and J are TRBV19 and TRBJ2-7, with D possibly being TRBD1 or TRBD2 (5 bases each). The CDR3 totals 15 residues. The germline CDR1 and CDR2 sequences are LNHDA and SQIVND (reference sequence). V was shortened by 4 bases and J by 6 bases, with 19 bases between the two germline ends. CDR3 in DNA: TGTGCCAGTAGTACCCGCCGGGGCCAAGCTGGCGAGCAGTACTTC. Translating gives CASSTRRGQAGEQYF.

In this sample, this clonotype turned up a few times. The CDR3 loop reads CASSLGRQGWKTQYF. The CDR3 coding sequence is TGCGCCAGCAGCTTGGGACGACAGGGGTGGAAGACCCAGTACTTC. This chain links TRBV5-1 with TRBJ2-5; TRBD1 matches 8 bases. The V gene end was trimmed by 0 bases and the J gene end by 6 bases; junction bases not matched to a gene: 7. Per germline, CDR1 SGHRS and CDR2 YFSETQ. CDR3 length: 15 amino acids.

The CDR3 DNA reads TGCGCCAGCAGCTTGATACTACGGGACAAATCTTTCTTT. Protein sequence: CASSLILRDKSFF. The V call is TRBV5-1, the J call TRBJ1-1; D may be TRBD1 (6 bases). Germline loops: CDR1 SGHRS, CDR2 YFSETQ. Trimming removed 1 base from V and 12 bases from J, with 16 bases in between. This CDR3 is 13 amino acids long.

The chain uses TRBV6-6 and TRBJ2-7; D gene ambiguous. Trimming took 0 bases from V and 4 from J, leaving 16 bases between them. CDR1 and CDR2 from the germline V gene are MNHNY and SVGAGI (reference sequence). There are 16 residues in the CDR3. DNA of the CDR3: TGTGCCAGCAGTTACTCCCTCAATAGGCTGGGGTACGAGCAGTACTTC. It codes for CASSYSLNRLGYEQYF.

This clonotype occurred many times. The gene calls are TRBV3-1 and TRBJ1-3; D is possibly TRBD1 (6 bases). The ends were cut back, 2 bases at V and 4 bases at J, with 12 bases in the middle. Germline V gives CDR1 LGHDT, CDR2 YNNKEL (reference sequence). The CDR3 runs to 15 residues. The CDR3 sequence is CASSQNRASGNTIYF. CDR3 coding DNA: TGTGCCAGCAGCCAAAACAGGGCGTCAGGAAACACCATATATTTT.

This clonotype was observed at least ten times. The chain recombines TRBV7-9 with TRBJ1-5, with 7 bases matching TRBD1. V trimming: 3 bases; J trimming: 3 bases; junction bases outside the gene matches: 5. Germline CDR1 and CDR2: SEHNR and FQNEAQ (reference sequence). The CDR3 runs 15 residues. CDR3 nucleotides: TGTGCCAGCAGCTTTACTACAGGGGACAATCAGCCCCAGCATTTT. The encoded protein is CASSFTTGDNQPQHF.

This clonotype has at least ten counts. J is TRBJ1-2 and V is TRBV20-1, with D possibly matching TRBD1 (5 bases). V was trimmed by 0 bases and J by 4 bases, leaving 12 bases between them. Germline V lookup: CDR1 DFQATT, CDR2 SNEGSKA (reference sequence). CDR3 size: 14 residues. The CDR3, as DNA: TGCAGTGCTAGAGATTTCGGGGGGGGCTATGGCTACACCTTC. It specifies CSARDFGGGYGYTF.

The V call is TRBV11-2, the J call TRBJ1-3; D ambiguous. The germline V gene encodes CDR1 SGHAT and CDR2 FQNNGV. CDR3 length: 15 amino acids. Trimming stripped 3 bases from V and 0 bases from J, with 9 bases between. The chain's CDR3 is CASSLAPDSGNTIYF. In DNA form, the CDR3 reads TGTGCCAGCAGCTTGGCTCCCGACTCTGGAAACACCATATATTTT.

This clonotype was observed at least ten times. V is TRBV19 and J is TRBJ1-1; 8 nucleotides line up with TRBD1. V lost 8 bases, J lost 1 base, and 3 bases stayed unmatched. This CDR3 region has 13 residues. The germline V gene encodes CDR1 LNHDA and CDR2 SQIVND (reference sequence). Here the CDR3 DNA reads TGTGCCAGTCGGACAGGGAAGAACACTGAAGCTTTCTTT. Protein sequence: CASRTGKNTEAFF.

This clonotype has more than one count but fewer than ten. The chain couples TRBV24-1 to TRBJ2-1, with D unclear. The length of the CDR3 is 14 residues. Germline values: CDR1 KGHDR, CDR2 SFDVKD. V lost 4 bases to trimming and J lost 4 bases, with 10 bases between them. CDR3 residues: CATSDPGGYNEQFF. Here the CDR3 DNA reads TGTGCCACCAGTGACCCAGGTGGTTACAATGAGCAGTTCTTC.

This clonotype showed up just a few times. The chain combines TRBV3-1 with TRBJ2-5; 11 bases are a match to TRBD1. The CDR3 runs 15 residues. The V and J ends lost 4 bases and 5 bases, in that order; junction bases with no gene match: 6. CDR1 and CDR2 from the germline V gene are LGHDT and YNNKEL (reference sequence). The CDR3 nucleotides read TGTGCCAGCAGCCCGGACAGGGGGCGAGTGGAGACCCAGTACTTC. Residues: CASSPDRGRVETQYF.

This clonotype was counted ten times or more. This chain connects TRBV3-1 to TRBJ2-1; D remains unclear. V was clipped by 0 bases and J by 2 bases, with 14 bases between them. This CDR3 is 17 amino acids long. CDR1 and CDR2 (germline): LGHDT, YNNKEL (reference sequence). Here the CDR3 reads CASSQDGRRSPYNEQFF. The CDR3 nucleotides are TGTGCCAGCAGCCAAGATGGGCGGCGGAGCCCCTACAATGAGCAGTTCTTC.

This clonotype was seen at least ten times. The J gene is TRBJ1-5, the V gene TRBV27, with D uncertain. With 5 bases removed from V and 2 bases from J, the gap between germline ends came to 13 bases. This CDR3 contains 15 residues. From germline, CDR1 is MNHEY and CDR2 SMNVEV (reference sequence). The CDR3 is CASSPQALGNQPQHF. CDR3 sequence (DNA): TGTGCCAGCAGTCCCCAGGCTTTAGGCAATCAGCCCCAGCATTTT.

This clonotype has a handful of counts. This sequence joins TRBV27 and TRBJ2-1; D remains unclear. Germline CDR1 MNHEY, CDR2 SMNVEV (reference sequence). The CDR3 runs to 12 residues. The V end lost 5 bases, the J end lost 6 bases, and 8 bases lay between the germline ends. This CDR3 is CASSDPGNEQFF. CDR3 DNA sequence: TGTGCCAGCAGTGACCCCGGCAATGAGCAGTTCTTC.

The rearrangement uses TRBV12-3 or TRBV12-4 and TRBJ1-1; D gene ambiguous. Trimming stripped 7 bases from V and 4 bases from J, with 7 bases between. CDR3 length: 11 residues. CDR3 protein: CASTPGTEAFF. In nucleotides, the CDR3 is TGTGCCAGCACCCCAGGCACTGAAGCTTTCTTT.

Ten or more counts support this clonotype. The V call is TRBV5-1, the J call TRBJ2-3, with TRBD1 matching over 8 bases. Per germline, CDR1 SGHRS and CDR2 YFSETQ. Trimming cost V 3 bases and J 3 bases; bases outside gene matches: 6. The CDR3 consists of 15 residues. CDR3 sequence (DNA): TGCGCCAGCAGCTCTGACAGGGGAGGTACAGATACGCAGTATTTT. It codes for CASSSDRGGTDTQYF.

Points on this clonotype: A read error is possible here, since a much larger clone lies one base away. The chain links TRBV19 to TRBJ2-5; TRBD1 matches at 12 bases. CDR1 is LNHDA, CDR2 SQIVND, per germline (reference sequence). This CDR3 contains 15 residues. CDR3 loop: CASSLGQGARESQYF. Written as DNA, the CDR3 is TGTGCCAGTAGTTTGGGACAGGGGGCGCGGGAGAGCCAGTACTTC. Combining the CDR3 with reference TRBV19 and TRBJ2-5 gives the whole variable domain DGGITQSPKYLFRKEGQNVTLSCEQNLNHDAMYWYRQDPGQGLRLIYYSQIVNDFQKGDIAEGYSVSREKKESFPLTVTSAQKNPTAFYLCASSLGQGARESQYFGPGTRLLVL.

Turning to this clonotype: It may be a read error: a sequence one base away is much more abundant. The CDR3 here is CASSPNGQGAYSYTF. The CDR3 DNA reads TGTGCCAGCTCACCCAACGGACAGGGGGCGTATAGCTACACCTTC. V usage is TRBV18 and J usage is TRBJ1-2; 11 positions match TRBD1. The CDR3 spans 15 residues. J was trimmed by 9 bases and V by 3 bases; bases with no gene match: 9. CDR1 KGHSH and CDR2 LQKENI come from the germline V gene.

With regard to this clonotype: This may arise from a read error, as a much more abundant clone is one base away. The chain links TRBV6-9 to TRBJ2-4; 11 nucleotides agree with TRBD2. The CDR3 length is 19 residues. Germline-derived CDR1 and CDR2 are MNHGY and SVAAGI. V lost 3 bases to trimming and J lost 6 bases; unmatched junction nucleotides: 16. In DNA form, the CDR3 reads TGTGCCAGCAGTTACCCCTTTATCCCGACTAGCGGGAAGAGAAACATTCAGTACTTC. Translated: CASSYPFIPTSGKRNIQYF.

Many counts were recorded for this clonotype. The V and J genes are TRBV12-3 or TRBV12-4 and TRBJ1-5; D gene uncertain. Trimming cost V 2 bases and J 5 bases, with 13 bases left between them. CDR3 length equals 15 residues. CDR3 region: CASSLLVRGDQPQHF. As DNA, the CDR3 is TGTGCCAGCAGTTTATTAGTGCGTGGCGATCAGCCCCAGCATTTT.

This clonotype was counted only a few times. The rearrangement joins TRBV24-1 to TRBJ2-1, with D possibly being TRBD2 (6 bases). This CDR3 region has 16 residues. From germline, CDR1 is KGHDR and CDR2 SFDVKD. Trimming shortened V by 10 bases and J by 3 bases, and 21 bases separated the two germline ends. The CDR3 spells CATAPSIGSNYNEQFF. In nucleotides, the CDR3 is TGTGCCACGGCACCGTCTATCGGGAGTAACTACAATGAGCAGTTCTTC.

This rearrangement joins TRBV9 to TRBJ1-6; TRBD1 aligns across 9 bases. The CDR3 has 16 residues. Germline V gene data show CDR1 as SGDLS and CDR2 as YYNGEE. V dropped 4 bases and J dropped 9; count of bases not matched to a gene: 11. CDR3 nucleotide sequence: TGTGCCAGCAGCCCATCTATGGACAGGGGAACTTCACCCCTCCACTTT. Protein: CASSPSMDRGTSPLHF.

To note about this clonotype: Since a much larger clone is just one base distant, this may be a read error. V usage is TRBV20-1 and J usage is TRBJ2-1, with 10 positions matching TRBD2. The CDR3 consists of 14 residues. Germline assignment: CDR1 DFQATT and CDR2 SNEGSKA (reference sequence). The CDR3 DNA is TGCCGTGCTCCTTTAGCGGGAGGTTACAATGAGCAGTTCTTC. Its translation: CRAPLAGGYNEQFF.

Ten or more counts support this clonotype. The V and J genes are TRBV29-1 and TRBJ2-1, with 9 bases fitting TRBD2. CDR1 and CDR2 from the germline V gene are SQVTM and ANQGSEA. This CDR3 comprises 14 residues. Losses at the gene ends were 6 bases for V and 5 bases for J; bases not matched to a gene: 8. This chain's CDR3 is CSVQGLASHNEQFF. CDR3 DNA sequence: TGCAGCGTCCAGGGACTAGCAAGCCACAATGAGCAGTTCTTC.

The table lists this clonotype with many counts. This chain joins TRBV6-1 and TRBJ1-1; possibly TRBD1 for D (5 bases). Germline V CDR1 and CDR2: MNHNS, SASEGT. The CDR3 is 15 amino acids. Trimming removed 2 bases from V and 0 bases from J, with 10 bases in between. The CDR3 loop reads CASSEQGIMNTEAFF. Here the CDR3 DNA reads TGTGCCAGCAGTGAACAGGGAATTATGAACACTGAAGCTTTCTTT.

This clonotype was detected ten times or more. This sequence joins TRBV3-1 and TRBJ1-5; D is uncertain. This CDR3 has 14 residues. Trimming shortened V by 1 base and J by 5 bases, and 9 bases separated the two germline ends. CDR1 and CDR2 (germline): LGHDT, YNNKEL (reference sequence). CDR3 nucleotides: TGTGCCAGCAGCCAAGGGACCTACGATCAGCCCCAGCATTTT. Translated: CASSQGTYDQPQHF.